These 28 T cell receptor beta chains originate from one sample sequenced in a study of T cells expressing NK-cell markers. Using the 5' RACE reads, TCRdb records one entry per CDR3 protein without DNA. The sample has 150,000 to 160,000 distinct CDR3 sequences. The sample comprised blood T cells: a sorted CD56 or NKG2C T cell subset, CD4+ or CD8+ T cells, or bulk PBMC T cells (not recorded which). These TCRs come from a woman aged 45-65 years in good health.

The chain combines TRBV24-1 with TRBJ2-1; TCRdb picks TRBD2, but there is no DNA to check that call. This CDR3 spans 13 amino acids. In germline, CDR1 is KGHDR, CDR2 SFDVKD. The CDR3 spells CATSDLGGDEQFF.

CDR3 residues: CSVDGGDRGYEQYF. The rearrangement joins TRBV29-1 to TRBJ2-7; lacking DNA, the TRBD1 call made by TCRdb goes unchecked. The CDR3 covers 14 residues. From germline, CDR1 is SQVTM and CDR2 ANQGSEA.

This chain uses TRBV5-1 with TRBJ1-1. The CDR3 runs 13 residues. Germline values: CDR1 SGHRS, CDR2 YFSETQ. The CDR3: CASSLESRTEAFF.

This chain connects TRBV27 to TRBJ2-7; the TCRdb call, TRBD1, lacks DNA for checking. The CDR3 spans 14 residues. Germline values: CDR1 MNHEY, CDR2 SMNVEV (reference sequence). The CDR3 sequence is CASRWTGGGYEQYF.

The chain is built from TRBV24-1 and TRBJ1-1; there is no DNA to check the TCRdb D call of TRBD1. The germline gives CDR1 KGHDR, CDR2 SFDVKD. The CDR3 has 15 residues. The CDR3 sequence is CATSDPRTGVTEAFF.

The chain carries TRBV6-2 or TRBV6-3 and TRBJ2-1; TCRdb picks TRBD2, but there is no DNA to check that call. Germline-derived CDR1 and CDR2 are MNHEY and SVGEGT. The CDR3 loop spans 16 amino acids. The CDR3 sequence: CASSYSRAGPYNEQFF.

CDR3 loop: CASTSLGVAYEQYF. J is TRBJ2-7 and V is TRBV7-9; TCRdb gives TRBD1 as the D gene, but with no DNA this cannot be confirmed. This CDR3 comprises 14 residues. Germline V CDR1 and CDR2: SEHNR, FQNEAQ (reference sequence). Supplemented by reference TRBV7-9 and TRBJ2-7, the full variable domain reads DTGVSQNPRHKITKRGQNVTFRCDPISEHNRLYWYRQTLGQGPEFLTYFQNEAQLEKSRLLSDRFSAERPKGSFSTLEIQRTEQGDSAMYLCASTSLGVAYEQYFGPGTRLTVT.

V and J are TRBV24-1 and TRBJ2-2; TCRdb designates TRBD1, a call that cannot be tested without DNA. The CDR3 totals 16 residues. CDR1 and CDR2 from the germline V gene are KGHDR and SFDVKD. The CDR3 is CATSDLFGGGTGELFF.

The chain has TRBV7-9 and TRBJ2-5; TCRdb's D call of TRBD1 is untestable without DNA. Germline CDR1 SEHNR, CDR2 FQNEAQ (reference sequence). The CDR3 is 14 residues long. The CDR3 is CASSWGRIQETQYF.

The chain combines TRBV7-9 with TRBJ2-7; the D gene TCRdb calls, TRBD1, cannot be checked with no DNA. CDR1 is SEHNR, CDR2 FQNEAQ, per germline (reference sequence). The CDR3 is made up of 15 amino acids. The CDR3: CASSDSNRVSYEQYF.

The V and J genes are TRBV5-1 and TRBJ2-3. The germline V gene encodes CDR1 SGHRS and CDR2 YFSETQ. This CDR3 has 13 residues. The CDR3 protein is CASSHTINVTQYF. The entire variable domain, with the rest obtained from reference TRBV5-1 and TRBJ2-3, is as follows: KAGVTQTPRYLIKTRGQQVTLSCSPISGHRSVSWYQQTPGQGLQFLFEYFSETQRNKGNFPGRFSGRQFSNSRSEMNVSTLELGDSALYLCASSHTINVTQYFGPGTRLTVL.

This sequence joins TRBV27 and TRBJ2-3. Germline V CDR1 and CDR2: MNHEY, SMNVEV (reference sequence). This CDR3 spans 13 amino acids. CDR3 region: CASRLLSSDTQYF.

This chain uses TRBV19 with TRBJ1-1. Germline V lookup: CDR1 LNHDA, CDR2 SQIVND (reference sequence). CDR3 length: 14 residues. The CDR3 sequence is CASSIPNRPTEAFF. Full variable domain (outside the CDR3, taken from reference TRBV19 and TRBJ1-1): DGGITQSPKYLFRKEGQNVTLSCEQNLNHDAMYWYRQDPGQGLRLIYYSQIVNDFQKGDIAEGYSVSREKKESFPLTVTSAQKNPTAFYLCASSIPNRPTEAFFGQGTRLTVV.

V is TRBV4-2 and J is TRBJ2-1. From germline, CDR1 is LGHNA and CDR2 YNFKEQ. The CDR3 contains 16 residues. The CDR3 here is CASSQGVTEYYNEQFF.

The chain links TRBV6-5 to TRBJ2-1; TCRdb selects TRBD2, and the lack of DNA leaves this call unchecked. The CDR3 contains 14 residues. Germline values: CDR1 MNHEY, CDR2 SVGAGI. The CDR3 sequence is CASRVLAGVNEQFF.

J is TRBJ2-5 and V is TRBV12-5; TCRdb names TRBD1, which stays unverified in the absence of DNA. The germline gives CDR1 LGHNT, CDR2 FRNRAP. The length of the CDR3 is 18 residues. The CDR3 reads CASGPPYRDRVQKETQYF.

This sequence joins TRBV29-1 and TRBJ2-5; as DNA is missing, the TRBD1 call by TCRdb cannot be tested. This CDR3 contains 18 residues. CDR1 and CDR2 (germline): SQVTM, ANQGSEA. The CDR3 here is CSVGAKRIGTLVRETQYF.

CDR3 residues: CATSDTGSGDTQYF. This chain links TRBV24-1 with TRBJ2-3; absent DNA, TCRdb's TRBD1 call cannot be checked. Per germline, CDR1 KGHDR and CDR2 SFDVKD. The CDR3 is 14 residues long.

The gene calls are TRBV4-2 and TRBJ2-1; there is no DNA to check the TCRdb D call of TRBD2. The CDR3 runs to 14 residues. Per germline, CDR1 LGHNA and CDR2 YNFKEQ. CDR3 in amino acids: CASTGIAGYNEQFF.

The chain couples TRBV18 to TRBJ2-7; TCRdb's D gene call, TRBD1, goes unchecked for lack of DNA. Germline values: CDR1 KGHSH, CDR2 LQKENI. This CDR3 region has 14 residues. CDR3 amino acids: CASSPDREGYEQYF. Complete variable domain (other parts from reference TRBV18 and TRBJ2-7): NAGVMQNPRHLVRRRGQEARLRCSPMKGHSHVYWYRQLPEEGLKFMVYLQKENIIDESGMPKERFSAEFPKEGPSILRIQQVVRGDSAAYFCASSPDREGYEQYFGPGTRLTVT.

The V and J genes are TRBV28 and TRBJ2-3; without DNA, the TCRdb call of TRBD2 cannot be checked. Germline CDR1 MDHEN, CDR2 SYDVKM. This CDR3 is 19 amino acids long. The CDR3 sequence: CASSPRTSEEWAWADTQYF. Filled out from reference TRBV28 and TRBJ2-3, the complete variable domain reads DVKVTQSSRYLVKRTGEKVFLECVQDMDHENMFWYRQDPGLGLRLIYFSYDVKMKEKGDIPEGYSVSREKKERFSLILESASTNQTSMYLCASSPRTSEEWAWADTQYFGPGTRLTVL.

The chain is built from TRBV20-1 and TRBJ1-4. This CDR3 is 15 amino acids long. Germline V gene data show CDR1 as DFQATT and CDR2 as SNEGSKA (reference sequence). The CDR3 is CSARAGRGINEKLFF.

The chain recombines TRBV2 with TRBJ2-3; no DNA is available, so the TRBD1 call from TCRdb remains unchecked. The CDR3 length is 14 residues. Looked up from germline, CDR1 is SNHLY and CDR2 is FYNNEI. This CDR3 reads CASRGDRVRDTQYF.

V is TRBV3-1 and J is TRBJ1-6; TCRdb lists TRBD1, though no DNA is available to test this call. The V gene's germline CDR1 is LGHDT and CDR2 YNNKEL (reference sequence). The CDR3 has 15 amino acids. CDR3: CASSQGTGPNSPLHF. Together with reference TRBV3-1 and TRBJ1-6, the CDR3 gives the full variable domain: DTAVSQTPKYLVTQMGNDKSIKCEQNLGHDTMYWYKQDSKKFLKIMFSYNNKELIINETVPNRFSPKSPDKAHLNLHINSLELGDSAVYFCASSQGTGPNSPLHFGNGTRLTVT.

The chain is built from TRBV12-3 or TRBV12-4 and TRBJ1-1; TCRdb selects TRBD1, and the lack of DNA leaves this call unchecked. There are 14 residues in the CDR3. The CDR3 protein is CASSSDIPNTEAFF.

CDR3 in amino acids: CASSHSGTAFEKLFF. The chain combines TRBV14 with TRBJ1-4; the D call from TCRdb, TRBD1, cannot be confirmed without DNA. There are 15 residues in the CDR3. From germline, CDR1 is SGHDN and CDR2 FVKESK. Complete variable domain (other parts from reference TRBV14 and TRBJ1-4): EAGVTQFPSHSVIEKGQTVTLRCDPISGHDNLYWYRRVMGKEIKFLLHFVKESKQDESGMPNNRFLAERTGGTYSTLKVQPAELEDSGVYFCASSHSGTAFEKLFFGSGTQLSVL.

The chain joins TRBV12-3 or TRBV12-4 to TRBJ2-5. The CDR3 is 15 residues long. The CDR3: CASSFSQGNQETQYF.

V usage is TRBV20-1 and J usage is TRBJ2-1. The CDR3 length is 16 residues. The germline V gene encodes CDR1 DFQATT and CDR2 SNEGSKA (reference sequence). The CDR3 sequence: CSARDPDHFTYNEQFF.